The 13 T cell receptor beta chains given below trace back to one sample, sequenced in a study of shared clonotypes between healthy human individuals. The assay was immunoSEQ multiplex PCR, and TCRdb's table has in-frame clones only and misses some. The sample includes approximately 250,000 clones, approximately 70% seen only once; the top ten take 11%. The material sequenced was memory CD4+ T cells sorted from blood. Subset described: CD45RA-negative fraction. The receptor set was obtained from a man under 40 in good health.

V usage is TRBV10-3 and J usage is TRBJ1-4, with 8 bases fitting TRBD1. CDR1 and CDR2 (germline): ENHRY, SYGVKD. The CDR3 is 14 amino acids. V shed 4 bases, J shed 5 bases, and the junction held 3 bases outside the gene matches. The CDR3 nucleotides read TGTGCCATCAGTGGGACAGGGAGCAATGAAAAACTGTTTTTT. Its translation: CAISGTGSNEKLFF.

The J gene is TRBJ2-2, the V gene TRBV19, with 8 bases aligning to TRBD1. Trimming took 8 bases from V and 5 from J; bases not matched to a gene: 10. The CDR3 totals 15 residues. Germline-derived CDR1 and CDR2 are LNHDA and SQIVND (reference sequence). The CDR3 DNA sequence: TGTGCCAGTCAAGGACAGGGTAGAAGTACCGGGGAGCTGTTTTTT. Protein: CASQGQGRSTGELFF.

This chain links TRBV4-2 with TRBJ2-3, with TRBD2 matching over 10 bases. CDR1 is LGHNA, CDR2 YNFKEQ, per germline. V shed 0 bases and J 6 bases; nucleotides not matched to a gene: 6. The CDR3 is made up of 16 amino acids. CDR3 region: CASSQDPTSGWDTQYF. CDR3 in DNA: TGTGCCAGCAGCCAAGACCCGACTAGCGGGTGGGATACGCAGTATTTT.

The chain combines TRBV2 with TRBJ2-2; TRBD2 agrees at 14 bases. There are 17 residues in the CDR3. Germline CDR1 reads SNHLY; CDR2 reads FYNNEI. V lost 6 bases to trimming and J lost 2 bases; unmatched junction nucleotides: 5. The DNA for the CDR3 is TGTGCCAGCAGAGGGGGACTAGCGGGAGTTAACACCGGGGAGCTGTTTTTT. This encodes CASRGGLAGVNTGELFF.

The chain has TRBV29-1 and TRBJ2-3; 7 bases line up with TRBD2. The CDR3 sequence is 15 residues long. After removal of 4 bases from V and 5 bases from J, the junction contained 12 bases not matched to a gene. Germline-derived CDR1 and CDR2 are SQVTM and ANQGSEA. CDR3 coding DNA: TGCAGCGTTGTAGGCCAAGCGGGGCTTATAGATACGCAGTATTTT. Translation gives CSVVGQAGLIDTQYF.

The chain joins TRBV18 to TRBJ2-1; 10 bases are shared with TRBD2. The V gene end was trimmed by 5 bases and the J gene end by 5 bases; junction bases not matched to a gene: 6. In germline, CDR1 is KGHSH, CDR2 LQKENI. The CDR3 loop spans 15 amino acids. CDR3 DNA: TGTGCCAGCTCATCAATAGCGGGAGGACACAATGAGCAGTTCTTC. Its protein is CASSSIAGGHNEQFF.

The gene calls are TRBV5-1 and TRBJ2-7; TRBD1 is a possible D gene (6 bases). Trimming shortened V by 4 bases and J by 6 bases, and 26 bases separated the two germline ends. CDR3 size: 17 residues. CDR1 and CDR2 (germline): SGHRS, YFSETQ. The CDR3 here is CASSRGEGESRFREQYF. As DNA, the CDR3 is TGCGCCAGCAGCCGGGGAGAGGGGGAGTCCCGGTTTCGCGAGCAGTACTTC.

The rearrangement joins TRBV18 to TRBJ1-1; 9 nucleotides agree with TRBD1. The CDR3 has 15 amino acids. Unmatched junction bases numbered 12, after V lost 2 bases and J lost 11 bases. Per germline, CDR1 KGHSH and CDR2 LQKENI. Here the CDR3 reads CASSPITGDREQAFF. DNA of the CDR3: TGTGCCAGCTCACCAATCACGGGGGACAGGGAGCAGGCTTTCTTT. Combining the CDR3 with reference TRBV18 and TRBJ1-1 gives the whole variable domain NAGVMQNPRHLVRRRGQEARLRCSPMKGHSHVYWYRQLPEEGLKFMVYLQKENIIDESGMPKERFSAEFPKEGPSILRIQQVVRGDSAAYFCASSPITGDREQAFFGQGTRLTVV.

J is TRBJ1-4 and V is TRBV15, with D tentatively TRBD1 (6 bases). Germline assignment: CDR1 LNHNV and CDR2 YYDKDF (reference sequence). Deletions cut 2 bases from V and 8 bases from J, with 12 bases between. The CDR3 is made up of 14 amino acids. CDR3 nucleotide sequence: TGTGCCACCAGCAGAAGTACAGGGTGGGAAAAACTGTTTTTT. This sequence encodes CATSRSTGWEKLFF.

This clone was counted many times. This rearrangement joins TRBV6-5 to TRBJ2-5, with 7 bases that match TRBD2. Trimming took 5 bases from V and 4 from J; bases not matched to a gene: 10. Germline V gene data show CDR1 as MNHEY and CDR2 as SVGAGI. The CDR3 has 15 residues. The CDR3 DNA reads TGTGCCAGCAGTCAAACTAGCGTAAGAGGAGAGACCCAGTACTTC. Translation: CASSQTSVRGETQYF.

The V call is TRBV28, the J call TRBJ1-2; weak D call: TRBD1 (5 bases). V lost 7 bases to trimming and J lost 3 bases, with 15 bases between them. The CDR3 loop spans 14 amino acids. Germline CDR1 and CDR2: MDHEN and SYDVKM. The CDR3: CASISAGADYGYTF. The CDR3 nucleotides are TGTGCCAGCATATCCGCTGGGGCAGACTATGGCTACACCTTC.

This clone was detected a few times. This chain links TRBV5-6 with TRBJ2-3, with D maybe TRBD2 (5 bases). The V end was cut by 3 bases, the J end by 0 bases, with 14 bases between. CDR3 length equals 16 residues. Germline-derived CDR1 and CDR2 are SGHDT and YYEEEE. CDR3 residues: CASSSPSGSSTDTQYF. CDR3 nucleotide sequence: TGTGCCAGCAGCTCCCCCTCGGGGTCTAGCACAGATACGCAGTATTTT.

CDR3 loop: CASGTVASNQPQHF. Written as DNA, the CDR3 is TGTGCCAGTGGGACGGTTGCGAGCAATCAGCCCCAGCATTTT. J is TRBJ1-5 and V is TRBV19, with a tentative D call TRBD1 (5 bases). The V and J ends lost 8 bases and 1 base respectively, with 12 bases between them. Germline V CDR1 and CDR2: LNHDA, SQIVND (reference sequence). CDR3 length equals 14 residues. Full variable domain (outside the CDR3, taken from reference TRBV19 and TRBJ1-5): DGGITQSPKYLFRKEGQNVTLSCEQNLNHDAMYWYRQDPGQGLRLIYYSQIVNDFQKGDIAEGYSVSREKKESFPLTVTSAQKNPTAFYLCASGTVASNQPQHFGDGTRLSIL.